The 12 T cell receptor beta chains presented below share a single source sample, sequenced in a study of beta chain features in type 1 diabetes. What was sequenced were expressed TCRB transcripts, since all of the isolated RNA had been reverse transcribed. Sequenced by immunoSEQ multiplex PCR; TCRdb stores in-frame clones only, minus some. Of roughly 350,000 clones in the sample, 9.5% to 12% were seen once. Input material: naive CD4+ T cells from blood. All receptors derive from a woman in her thirties in good health.

This clone was seen a handful of times. V is TRBV5-4 and J is TRBJ2-1; D gene ambiguous. Trimming cost V 1 base and J 0 bases, with 11 bases left between them. The CDR3 spans 16 residues. Germline-derived CDR1 and CDR2 are SGHNT and YYREEE (reference sequence). The CDR3 coding sequence is TGTGCCAGCAGCTTGTCTACCCTGAACTCCTACAATGAGCAGTTCTTC. Amino acids: CASSLSTLNSYNEQFF.

This clone showed up just a few times. The V call is TRBV28, the J call TRBJ2-1; a weak D match, TRBD2 (5 bases). V dropped 4 bases and J dropped 1 base, with 17 bases sitting between them. The CDR3 extends over 17 amino acids. The germline gives CDR1 MDHEN, CDR2 SYDVKM. CDR3 bases: TGTGCCAGCAGTTCCTCCAGGAGGATGGTATCCTACAATGAGCAGTTCTTC. Encoded protein: CASSSSRRMVSYNEQFF.

This clone was seen a handful of times. V gene TRBV7-2 combines with J gene TRBJ2-1; TRBD2 aligns across 7 bases. The CDR3 has 16 residues. Trimming cost V 4 bases and J 6 bases; bases outside gene matches: 12. Germline CDR1 reads SGHTA; CDR2 reads FQGNSA. The CDR3 coding sequence is TGTGCCAGCAGCTCAAGATCTGGCGGGAGACCCAATGAGCAGTTCTTC. This translates into CASSSRSGGRPNEQFF.

This chain joins TRBV29-1 and TRBJ1-4; 8 bases line up with TRBD1. CDR1 SQVTM and CDR2 ANQGSEA come from the germline V gene. CDR3 length: 13 amino acids. V was clipped by 7 bases and J by 4 bases; unmatched bases: 5. CDR3 amino acids: CSALDRGNEKLFF. As DNA, the CDR3 is TGCAGCGCTCTAGACAGGGGTAATGAAAAACTGTTTTTT.

V usage is TRBV19 and J usage is TRBJ2-1, with D tentatively TRBD2 (6 bases). Deletions cut 3 bases from V and 2 bases from J, with 14 bases between. Germline CDR1 LNHDA, CDR2 SQIVND (reference sequence). This CDR3 region has 16 residues. CDR3 amino acids: CASSIGRGTAYNEQFF. CDR3 coding DNA: TGTGCCAGTAGTATCGGGCGCGGGACCGCCTACAATGAGCAGTTCTTC.

Worth noting for this clone: Other DNA sequences in this specimen translate into the identical CDR3. The chain is built from TRBV5-4 and TRBJ2-1; 9 nucleotides agree with TRBD2. The V gene's germline CDR1 is SGHNT and CDR2 YYREEE (reference sequence). The length of the CDR3 is 15 residues. V was pared by 3 bases and J by 1 base, with 2 bases of the junction left unmatched. The CDR3 nucleotides are TGTGCCAGCAGCTCGACTAGCGGTTCCTACAATGAGCAGTTCTTC. This sequence encodes CASSSTSGSYNEQFF.

This clone has just a few counts. This chain links TRBV7-3 with TRBJ1-1, with 9 bases that match TRBD1. Trimming cost V 3 bases and J 6 bases; bases outside gene matches: 2. The CDR3 is 13 amino acids. Germline lookup yields CDR1 SGHTA and CDR2 FQGTGA. The CDR3 coding sequence is TGTGCCAGCAGCTTGGGACAGGGCTCTGAAGCTTTCTTT. Protein sequence: CASSLGQGSEAFF.

This chain uses TRBV7-2 with TRBJ2-1; D perhaps matches TRBD2 (5 bases). This CDR3 region has 17 residues. The germline CDR1 and CDR2 sequences are SGHTA and FQGNSA. Deletions cut 1 base from V and 2 bases from J, with 15 bases between. The CDR3 loop is CASSLGGGLAPYNEQFF. CDR3 nucleotide sequence: TGTGCCAGCAGCTTAGGGGGTGGCCTAGCCCCCTACAATGAGCAGTTCTTC. The complete variable domain, with remaining parts taken from reference TRBV7-2 and TRBJ2-1, reads GAGVSQSPSNKVTEKGKDVELRCDPISGHTALYWYRQSLGQGLEFLIYFQGNSAPDKSGLPSDRFSAERTGGSVSTLTIQRTQQEDSAVYLCASSLGGGLAPYNEQFFGPGTRLTVL.

This clone has a handful of counts. The chain links TRBV13 to TRBJ2-7; tentatively, D is TRBD1 (5 bases). The germline V gene encodes CDR1 PRHDT and CDR2 FYEKMQ (reference sequence). V lost 5 bases to trimming and J lost 6 bases, with 17 bases between them. This CDR3 has 14 amino acids. CDR3 region: CASSPRAGIGEQYF. CDR3 in DNA: TGTGCCAGCAGCCCCCGCGCAGGGATCGGCGAGCAGTACTTC.

The sample holds a few counts of this clone. Written as DNA, the CDR3 is TGTGCCAGCAGCGGCGGGAGTCCCTATGGGGAGCAGTTCTTC. This translates into CASSGGSPYGEQFF. The chain recombines TRBV7-2 with TRBJ2-1; 7 bases map to TRBD2. The CDR3 has 14 residues. Unmatched junction bases numbered 11, after V lost 5 bases and J lost 10 bases. CDR1 and CDR2 from the germline V gene are SGHTA and FQGNSA.

This clone was seen more than once but under ten times. V gene TRBV29-1 combines with J gene TRBJ2-5; D gene unclear. Germline V gene data show CDR1 as SQVTM and CDR2 as ANQGSEA. The CDR3 sequence is 14 residues long. The ends were cut back, 3 bases at V and 1 base at J, with 12 bases in the middle. The CDR3 sequence is CSVERFLGQETQYF. The CDR3 nucleotides are TGCAGCGTTGAGAGATTTCTAGGCCAAGAGACCCAGTACTTC.

The chain recombines TRBV9 with TRBJ2-5; possibly TRBD1 for D (6 bases). This CDR3 is built from 13 residues. V lost 7 bases and J lost 1, with 11 bases in between. Germline V gene sequence: CDR1 SGDLS, CDR2 YYNGEE. DNA for the CDR3: TGTGCCAGCGGGGACAAAAGCCAAGAGACCCAGTACTTC. It specifies CASGDKSQETQYF.